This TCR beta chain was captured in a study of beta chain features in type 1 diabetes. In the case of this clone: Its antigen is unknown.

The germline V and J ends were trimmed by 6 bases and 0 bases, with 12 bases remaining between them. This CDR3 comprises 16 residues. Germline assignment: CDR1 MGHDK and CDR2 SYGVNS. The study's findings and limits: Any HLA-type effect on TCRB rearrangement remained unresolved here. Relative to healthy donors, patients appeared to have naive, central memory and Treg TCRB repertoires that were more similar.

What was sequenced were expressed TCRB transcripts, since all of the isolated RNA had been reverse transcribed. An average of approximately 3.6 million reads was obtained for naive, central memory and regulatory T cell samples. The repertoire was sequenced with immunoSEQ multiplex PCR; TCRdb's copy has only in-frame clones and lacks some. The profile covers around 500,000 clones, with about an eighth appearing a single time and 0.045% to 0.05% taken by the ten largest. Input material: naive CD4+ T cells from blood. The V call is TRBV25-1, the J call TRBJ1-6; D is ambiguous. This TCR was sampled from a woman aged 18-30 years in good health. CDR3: CASRQARGSYNSPLHF. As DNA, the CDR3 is TGTGCCAGCAGGCAGGCCCGGGGCTCCTATAATTCACCCCTCCACTTT.